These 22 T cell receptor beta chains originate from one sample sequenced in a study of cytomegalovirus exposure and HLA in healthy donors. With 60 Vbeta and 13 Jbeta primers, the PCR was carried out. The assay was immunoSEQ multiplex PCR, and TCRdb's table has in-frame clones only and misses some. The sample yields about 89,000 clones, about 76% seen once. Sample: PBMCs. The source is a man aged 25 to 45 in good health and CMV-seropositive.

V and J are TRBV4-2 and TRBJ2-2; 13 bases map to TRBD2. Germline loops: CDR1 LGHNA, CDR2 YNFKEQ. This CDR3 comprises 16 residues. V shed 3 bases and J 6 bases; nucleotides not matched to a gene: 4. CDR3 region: CASSHALAGGAGELFF. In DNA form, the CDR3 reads TGTGCCAGCAGCCACGCACTAGCGGGGGGGGCCGGGGAGCTGTTTTTT.

CDR3 loop: CASSLDRPNYEQYF. The CDR3, as DNA: TGTGCCAGCAGCTTAGACAGGCCTAACTACGAGCAGTACTTC. The chain uses TRBV7-2 and TRBJ2-7; D is possibly TRBD1 (5 bases). V was shortened by 1 base and J by 3 bases, with 10 bases between the two germline ends. This CDR3 contains 14 residues. Germline V lookup: CDR1 SGHTA, CDR2 FQGNSA. The variable domain in full, with the rest retrieved from reference TRBV7-2 and TRBJ2-7, is GAGVSQSPSNKVTEKGKDVELRCDPISGHTALYWYRQSLGQGLEFLIYFQGNSAPDKSGLPSDRFSAERTGGSVSTLTIQRTQQEDSAVYLCASSLDRPNYEQYFGPGTRLTVT.

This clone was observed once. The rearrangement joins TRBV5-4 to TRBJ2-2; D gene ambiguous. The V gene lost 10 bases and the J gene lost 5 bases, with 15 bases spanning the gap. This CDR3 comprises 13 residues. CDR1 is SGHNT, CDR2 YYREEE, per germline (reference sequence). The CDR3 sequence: CAAGTVSTGELFF. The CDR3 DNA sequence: TGTGCCGCCGGTACAGTCTCTACCGGGGAGCTGTTTTTT.

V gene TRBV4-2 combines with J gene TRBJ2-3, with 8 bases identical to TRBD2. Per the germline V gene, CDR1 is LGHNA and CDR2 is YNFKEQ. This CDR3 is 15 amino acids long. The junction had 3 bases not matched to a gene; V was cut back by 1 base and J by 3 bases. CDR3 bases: TGTGCCAGCAGCCAAGCGGGGGGGCGAACAGATACGCAGTATTTT. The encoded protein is CASSQAGGRTDTQYF.

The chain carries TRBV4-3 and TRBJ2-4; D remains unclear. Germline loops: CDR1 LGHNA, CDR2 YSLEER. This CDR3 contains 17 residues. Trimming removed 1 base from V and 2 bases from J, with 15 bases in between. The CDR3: CASSQAVGSSSKNIQYF. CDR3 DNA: TGCGCCAGCAGCCAAGCGGTGGGTAGCTCCTCCAAAAACATTCAGTACTTC.

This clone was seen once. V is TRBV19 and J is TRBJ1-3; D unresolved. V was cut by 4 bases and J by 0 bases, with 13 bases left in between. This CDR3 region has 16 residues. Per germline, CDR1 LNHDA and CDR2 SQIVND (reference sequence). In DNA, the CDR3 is TGTGCCAGTAGTACCCCGCAGGCCCTCTCTGGAAACACCATATATTTT. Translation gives CASSTPQALSGNTIYF.

The CDR3 DNA reads TGTGCCTGGGACAGGGTCAATTCACCCCTCCACTTT. Amino acids: CAWDRVNSPLHF. V and J are TRBV30 and TRBJ1-6; 7 bases fit TRBD1. CDR3 length equals 12 residues. Trimming cost V 5 bases and J 7 bases; bases outside gene matches: 2. The V gene's germline CDR1 is GTSNPN and CDR2 SVGIG (reference sequence).

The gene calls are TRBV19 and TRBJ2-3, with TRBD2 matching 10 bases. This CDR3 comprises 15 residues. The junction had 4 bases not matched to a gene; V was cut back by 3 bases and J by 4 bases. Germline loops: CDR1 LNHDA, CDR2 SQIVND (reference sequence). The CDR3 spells CASSIPSGGADTQYF. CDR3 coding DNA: TGTGCCAGTAGTATTCCCAGCGGGGGGGCAGATACGCAGTATTTT.

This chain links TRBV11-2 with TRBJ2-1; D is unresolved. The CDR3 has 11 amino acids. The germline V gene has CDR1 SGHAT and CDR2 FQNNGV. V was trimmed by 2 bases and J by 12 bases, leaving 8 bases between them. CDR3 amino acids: CASSLSQWQFF. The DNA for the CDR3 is TGTGCCAGCAGCTTATCTCAGTGGCAGTTCTTC.

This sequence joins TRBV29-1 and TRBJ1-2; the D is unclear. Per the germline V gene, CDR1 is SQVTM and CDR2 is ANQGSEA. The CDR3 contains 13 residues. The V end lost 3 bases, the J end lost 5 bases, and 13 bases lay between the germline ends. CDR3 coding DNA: TGCAGCGTTGATTCGACTCACACTTATGGCTACACCTTC. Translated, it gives CSVDSTHTYGYTF.

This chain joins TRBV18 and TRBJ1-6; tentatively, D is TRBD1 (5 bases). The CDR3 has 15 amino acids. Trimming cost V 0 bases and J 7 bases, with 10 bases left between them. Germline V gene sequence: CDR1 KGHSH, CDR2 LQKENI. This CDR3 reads CASSPPEGRNSPLHF. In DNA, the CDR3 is TGTGCCAGCTCACCACCGGAGGGGCGGAATTCACCCCTCCACTTT.

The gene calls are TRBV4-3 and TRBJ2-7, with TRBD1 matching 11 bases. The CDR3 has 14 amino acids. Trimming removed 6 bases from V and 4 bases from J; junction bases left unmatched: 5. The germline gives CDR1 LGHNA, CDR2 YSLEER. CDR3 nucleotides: TGCGCCAGCAGTCCGGACAGGGGGCGGTACGAGCAGTACTTC. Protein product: CASSPDRGRYEQYF.

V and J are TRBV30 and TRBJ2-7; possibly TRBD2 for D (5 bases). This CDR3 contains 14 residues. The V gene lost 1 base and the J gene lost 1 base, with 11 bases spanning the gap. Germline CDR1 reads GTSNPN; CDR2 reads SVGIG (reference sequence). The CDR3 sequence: CAWSETTISYEQYF. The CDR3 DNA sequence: TGTGCCTGGAGTGAGACTACCATATCCTACGAGCAGTACTTC.

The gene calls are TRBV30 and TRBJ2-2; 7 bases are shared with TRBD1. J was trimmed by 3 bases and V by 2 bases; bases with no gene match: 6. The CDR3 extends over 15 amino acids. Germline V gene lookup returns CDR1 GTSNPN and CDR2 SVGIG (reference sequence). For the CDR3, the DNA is TGTGCCTGGAGTTGGCACAGGGGCTACACCGGGGAGCTGTTTTTT. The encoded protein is CAWSWHRGYTGELFF.

In DNA, the CDR3 is TGTGCCATCAGTGCCGGCGTGGAGGGGACCCAGTACTTC. It encodes CAISAGVEGTQYF. This chain links TRBV10-3 with TRBJ2-5; the D gene is possibly TRBD2 (6 bases). Germline assignment: CDR1 ENHRY and CDR2 SYGVKD. This CDR3 comprises 13 residues. V was shortened by 4 bases and J by 7 bases, with 13 bases between the two germline ends.

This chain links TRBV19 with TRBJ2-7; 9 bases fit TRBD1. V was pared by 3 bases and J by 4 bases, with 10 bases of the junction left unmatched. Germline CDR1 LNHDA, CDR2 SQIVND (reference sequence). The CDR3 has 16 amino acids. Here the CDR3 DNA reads TGTGCCAGTAGTATCCGACCGGACAGGGGTGTGTACGAGCAGTACTTC. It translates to CASSIRPDRGVYEQYF. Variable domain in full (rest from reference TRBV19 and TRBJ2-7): DGGITQSPKYLFRKEGQNVTLSCEQNLNHDAMYWYRQDPGQGLRLIYYSQIVNDFQKGDIAEGYSVSREKKESFPLTVTSAQKNPTAFYLCASSIRPDRGVYEQYFGPGTRLTVT.

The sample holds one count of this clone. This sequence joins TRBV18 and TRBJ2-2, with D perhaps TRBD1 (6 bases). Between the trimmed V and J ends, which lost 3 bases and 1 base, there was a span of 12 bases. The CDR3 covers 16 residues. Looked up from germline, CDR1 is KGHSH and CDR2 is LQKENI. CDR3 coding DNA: TGTGCCAGCTCACCGAACTCCAGGGGGAACACCGGGGAGCTGTTTTTT. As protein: CASSPNSRGNTGELFF.

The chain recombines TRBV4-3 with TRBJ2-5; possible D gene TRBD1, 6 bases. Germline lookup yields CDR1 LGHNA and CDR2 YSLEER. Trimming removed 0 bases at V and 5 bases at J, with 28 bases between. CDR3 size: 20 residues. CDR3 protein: CASSQDRLRGKSPPRETQYF. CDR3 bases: TGCGCCAGCAGCCAAGATCGGCTCAGGGGAAAGTCACCGCCAAGGGAGACCCAGTACTTC.

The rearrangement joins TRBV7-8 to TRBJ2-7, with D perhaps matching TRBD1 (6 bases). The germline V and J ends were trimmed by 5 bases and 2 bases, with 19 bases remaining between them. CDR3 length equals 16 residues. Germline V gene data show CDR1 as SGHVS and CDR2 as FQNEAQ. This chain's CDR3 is CASSLMPGVGAYEQYF. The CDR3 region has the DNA TGTGCCAGCAGCCTTATGCCAGGGGTCGGGGCCTACGAGCAGTACTTC.

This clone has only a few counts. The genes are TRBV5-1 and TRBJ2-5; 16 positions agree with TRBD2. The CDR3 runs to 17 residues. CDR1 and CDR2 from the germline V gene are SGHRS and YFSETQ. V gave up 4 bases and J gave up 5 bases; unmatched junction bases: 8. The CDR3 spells CASSPGTSGGAWETQYF. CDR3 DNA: TGCGCCAGCAGCCCCGGGACTAGCGGGGGGGCCTGGGAGACCCAGTACTTC.

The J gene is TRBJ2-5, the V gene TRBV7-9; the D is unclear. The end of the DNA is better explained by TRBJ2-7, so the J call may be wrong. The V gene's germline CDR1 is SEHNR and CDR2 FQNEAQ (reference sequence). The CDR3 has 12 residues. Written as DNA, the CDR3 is TGTGCCAGCAGCTACGGGTCGGCCGAGCAGTACTTC. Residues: CASSYGSAEQYF.

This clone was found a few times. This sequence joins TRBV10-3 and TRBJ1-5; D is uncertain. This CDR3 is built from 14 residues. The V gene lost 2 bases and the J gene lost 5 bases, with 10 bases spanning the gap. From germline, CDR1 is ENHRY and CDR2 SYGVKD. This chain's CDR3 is CAISEGLQDQPQHF. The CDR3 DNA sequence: TGTGCCATCAGTGAGGGACTCCAGGATCAGCCCCAGCATTTT.